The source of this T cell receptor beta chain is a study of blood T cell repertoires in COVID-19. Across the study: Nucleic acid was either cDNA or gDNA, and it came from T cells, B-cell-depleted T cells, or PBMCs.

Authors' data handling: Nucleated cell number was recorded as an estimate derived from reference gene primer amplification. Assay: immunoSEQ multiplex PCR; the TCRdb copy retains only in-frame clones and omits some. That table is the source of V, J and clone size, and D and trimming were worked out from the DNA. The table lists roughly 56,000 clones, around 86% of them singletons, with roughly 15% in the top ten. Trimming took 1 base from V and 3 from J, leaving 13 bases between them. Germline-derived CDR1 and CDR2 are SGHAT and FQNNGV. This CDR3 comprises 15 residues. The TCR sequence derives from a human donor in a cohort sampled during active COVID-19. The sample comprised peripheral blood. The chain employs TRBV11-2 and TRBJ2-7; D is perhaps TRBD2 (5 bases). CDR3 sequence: CASSLVETKRYEQYF. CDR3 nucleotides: TGTGCCAGCAGCTTAGTAGAGACTAAACGCTACGAGCAGTACTTC. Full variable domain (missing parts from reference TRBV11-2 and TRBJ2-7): EAGVAQSPRYKIIEKRQSVAFWCNPISGHATLYWYQQILGQGPKLLIQFQNNGVVDDSQLPKDRFSAERLKGVDSTLKIQPAKLEDSAVYLCASSLVETKRYEQYFGPGTRLTVT.